The present T cell receptor (beta chain) was sequenced within a study of blood T cell repertoires in COVID-19. Study-level background: Acute and convalescent COVID-19 specimens originated in the United States, Italy and Spain. The analysed material was cDNA or gDNA that came from T cells, B-cell-depleted T cells, or PBMCs.

In the authors' workflow: Estimates of nucleated cell counts were drawn from the amplification of reference gene primers. The method was immunoSEQ multiplex PCR; TCRdb's version includes in-frame clones alone and lacks a portion of them. D and trimming were read from the DNA, whereas the V and J calls and clone size are those reported in that table. The sample consists of over 80,000 clones, roughly nine tenths of them appearing once. V was trimmed by 4 bases and J by 10 bases, leaving 17 bases between them. Germline-derived CDR1 and CDR2 are SGHRS and YFSETQ. This CDR3 region has 13 residues. V and J are TRBV5-1 and TRBJ1-1, with D tentatively TRBD1 (6 bases). The sequencing sample was made of peripheral blood. This TCR derives from a man in his forties or fifties with acute or convalescent COVID-19. CDR3 bases: TGCGCCAGCAGCATACAGGGAACCCTTCGAGCTTTCTTT. Encoded protein: CASSIQGTLRAFF.